The 5 T cell receptor beta chains in this list originate from one sample, sequenced in a study of cytomegalovirus exposure and HLA in healthy donors. The PCR ran on 60 Vbeta and 13 Jbeta primers. Assay used: immunoSEQ multiplex PCR; TCRdb lists only in-frame clones, some missing. The sample includes about 150,000 clones, 70% to 80% of them seen just once. Sequencing was carried out using PBMCs. The receptors shown here come from a human donor in good health.

J is TRBJ2-7 and V is TRBV29-1, with TRBD2 identical over 8 bases. V lost 1 base and J lost 2; bases outside the gene matches: 4. The CDR3 is 14 amino acids. From germline, CDR1 is SQVTM and CDR2 ANQGSEA. CDR3 nucleotides: TGCAGCGTTGAAGGGGCGGGGGGCGCCTACGAGCAGTACTTC. It encodes CSVEGAGGAYEQYF.

The J gene is TRBJ2-6, the V gene TRBV5-4; D possibly corresponds to TRBD1 (5 bases). Germline V lookup: CDR1 SGHNT, CDR2 YYREEE (reference sequence). The length of the CDR3 is 18 residues. V gave up 4 bases and J gave up 0 bases, with 17 bases separating them. The CDR3 region is CASSLGLQGVSGANVLTF. The CDR3 nucleotides read TGTGCCAGCAGCCTGGGGCTACAAGGGGTCTCTGGGGCCAACGTCCTGACTTTC.

This rearrangement joins TRBV6-1 to TRBJ1-5; TRBD1 agrees at 7 bases. Germline loops: CDR1 MNHNS, CDR2 SASEGT. The CDR3 covers 14 residues. V lost 4 bases and J lost 2; bases outside the gene matches: 2. CDR3 bases: TGTGCCAGCAGTGTCGACAGGGGCAATCAGCCCCAGCATTTT. This sequence encodes CASSVDRGNQPQHF.

The chain uses TRBV4-1 and TRBJ2-1; 12 positions agree with TRBD2. Looked up from germline, CDR1 is MGHRA and CDR2 is YSYEKL. The CDR3 contains 16 residues. V trimming: 0 bases; J trimming: 8 bases; junction bases outside the gene matches: 5. The CDR3 region is CASSQEPTSGSDEQFF. The CDR3 coding sequence is TGCGCCAGCAGCCAAGAGCCGACTAGCGGGAGCGATGAGCAGTTCTTC.

This sequence joins TRBV12-5 and TRBJ2-7; D is perhaps TRBD1 (6 bases). This CDR3 region has 15 residues. CDR1 LGHNT and CDR2 FRNRAP come from the germline V gene. Between the trimmed V and J ends, which lost 0 bases and 3 bases, there was a span of 12 bases. The CDR3 DNA is TGTGCTAGTGGTTTGGTAGGTGGGGGCGGCTACGAGCAGTACTTC. Protein sequence: CASGLVGGGGYEQYF.